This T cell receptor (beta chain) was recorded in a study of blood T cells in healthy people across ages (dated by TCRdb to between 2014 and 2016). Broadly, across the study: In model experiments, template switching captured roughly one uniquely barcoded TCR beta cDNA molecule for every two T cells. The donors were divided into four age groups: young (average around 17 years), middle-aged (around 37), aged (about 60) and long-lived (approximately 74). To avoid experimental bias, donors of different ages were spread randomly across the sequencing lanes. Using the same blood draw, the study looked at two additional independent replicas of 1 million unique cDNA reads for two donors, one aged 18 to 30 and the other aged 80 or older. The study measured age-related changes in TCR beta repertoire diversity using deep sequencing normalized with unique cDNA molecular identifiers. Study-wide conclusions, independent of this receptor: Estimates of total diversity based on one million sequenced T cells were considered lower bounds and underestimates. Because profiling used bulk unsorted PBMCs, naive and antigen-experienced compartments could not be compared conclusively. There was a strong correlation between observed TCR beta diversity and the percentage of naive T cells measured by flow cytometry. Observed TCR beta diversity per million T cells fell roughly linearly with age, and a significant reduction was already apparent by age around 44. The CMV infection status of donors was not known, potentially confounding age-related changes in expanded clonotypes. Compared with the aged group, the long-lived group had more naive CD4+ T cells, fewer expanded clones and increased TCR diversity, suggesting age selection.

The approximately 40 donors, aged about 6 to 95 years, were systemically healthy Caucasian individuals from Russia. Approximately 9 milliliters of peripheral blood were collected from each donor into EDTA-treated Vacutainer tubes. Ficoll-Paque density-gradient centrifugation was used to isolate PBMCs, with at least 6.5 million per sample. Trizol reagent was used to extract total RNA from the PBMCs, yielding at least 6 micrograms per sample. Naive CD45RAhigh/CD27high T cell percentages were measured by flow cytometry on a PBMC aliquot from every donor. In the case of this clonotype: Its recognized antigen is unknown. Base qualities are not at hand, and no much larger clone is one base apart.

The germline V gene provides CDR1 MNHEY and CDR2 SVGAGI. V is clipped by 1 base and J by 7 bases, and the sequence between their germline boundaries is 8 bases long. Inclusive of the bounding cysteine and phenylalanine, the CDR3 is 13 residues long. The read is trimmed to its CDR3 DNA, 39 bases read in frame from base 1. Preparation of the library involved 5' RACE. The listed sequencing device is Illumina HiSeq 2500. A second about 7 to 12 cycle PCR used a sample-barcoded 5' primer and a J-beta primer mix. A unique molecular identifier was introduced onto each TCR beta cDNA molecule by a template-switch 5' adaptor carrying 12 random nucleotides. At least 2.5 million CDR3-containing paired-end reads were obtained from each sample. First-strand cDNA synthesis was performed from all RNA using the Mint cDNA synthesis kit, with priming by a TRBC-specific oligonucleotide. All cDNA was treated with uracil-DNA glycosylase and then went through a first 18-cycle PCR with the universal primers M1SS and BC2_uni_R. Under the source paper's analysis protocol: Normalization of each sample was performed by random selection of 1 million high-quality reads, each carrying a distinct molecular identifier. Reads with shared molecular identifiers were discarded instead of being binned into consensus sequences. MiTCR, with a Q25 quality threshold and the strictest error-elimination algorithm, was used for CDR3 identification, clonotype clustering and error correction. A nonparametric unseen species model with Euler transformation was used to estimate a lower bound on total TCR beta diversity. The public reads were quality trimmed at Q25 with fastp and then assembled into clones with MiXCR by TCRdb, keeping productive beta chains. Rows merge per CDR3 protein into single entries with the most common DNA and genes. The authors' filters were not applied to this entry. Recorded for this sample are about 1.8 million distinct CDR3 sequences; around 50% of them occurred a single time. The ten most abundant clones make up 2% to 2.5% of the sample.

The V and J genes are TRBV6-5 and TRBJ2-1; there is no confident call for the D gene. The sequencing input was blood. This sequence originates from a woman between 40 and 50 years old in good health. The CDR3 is CASSYLRKNEQFF. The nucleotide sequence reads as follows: TGTGCCAGCAGTTACTTGAGAAAAAATGAGCAGTTCTTC.